Below, 3 T cell receptor beta chains from the same sample are listed, as sequenced in a study of blood T cell repertoires in COVID-19. The table came from immunoSEQ multiplex PCR; TCRdb's copy has only in-frame clones and leaves some out. Of approximately 140,000 clones listed, roughly 85% were seen once; the top ten hold under 3.5%. The sequenced material came from peripheral blood. Receptor source: a man in his 70s with acute or convalescent COVID-19.

V gene TRBV28 combines with J gene TRBJ2-7, with 7 bases fitting TRBD1. Trimming cost V 6 bases and J 1 base; bases outside gene matches: 9. Germline CDR1 and CDR2: MDHEN and SYDVKM. The CDR3 length is 15 residues. The CDR3 DNA reads TGTGCCAGCAGCCACGGGACAGCCTTATCCTACGAGCAGTACTTC. Protein: CASSHGTALSYEQYF.

The genes are TRBV5-1 and TRBJ2-1; 8 bases line up with TRBD2. The junction had 10 bases not matched to a gene; V was cut back by 3 bases and J by 8 bases. The CDR3 runs 15 residues. Per germline, CDR1 SGHRS and CDR2 YFSETQ. The CDR3 nucleotides read TGCGCCAGCAGCTGGGGCGGGAGGCCGGGGGATGAGCAGTTCTTC. Its protein product is CASSWGGRPGDEQFF.

The chain uses TRBV28 and TRBJ2-5; 8 bases agree with TRBD1. The germline CDR1 and CDR2 sequences are MDHEN and SYDVKM. The CDR3 runs to 15 residues. V was pared by 4 bases and J by 5 bases, with 9 bases of the junction left unmatched. Written as DNA, the CDR3 is TGTGCCAGCAGTTGGTCCTCAGGGGGCGGGGAGACCCAGTACTTC. Its protein is CASSWSSGGGETQYF.